Listed below are T cell receptor beta chains from one sample, sequenced in a study of blood T cell repertoires in COVID-19. The assay was immunoSEQ multiplex PCR, and TCRdb's table has in-frame clones only and misses some. Of approximately 46,000 clones detected, 88% appear once; the ten largest clones hold over 3.5%. Sequenced material: peripheral blood. These receptors were collected from a human donor in a cohort sampled during active COVID-19. Each CDR3 is given with its conserved first and last residue. A D gene is named only where the DNA matches it firmly. Expanded clones are given a class, and other clones once, few, many or no size at all.

clone_size: .
v_call: TRBV24-1
d_call: .
j_call: TRBJ1-6
cdr3_aa: CATRGHKPPLHF
cdr3_nt: TGTGCCACCAGGGGCCACAAGCCACCCCTCCACTTT

clone_size: .
v_call: TRBV9
d_call: .
j_call: TRBJ2-2
cdr3_aa: CASSAGWRVNTGELFF
cdr3_nt: TGTGCCAGCAGCGCTGGGTGGAGGGTTAACACCGGGGAGCTGTTTTTT

clone_size: .
v_call: TRBV18
d_call: TRBD1
j_call: TRBJ1-2
cdr3_aa: CASSPTTPGQVNYGYTF
cdr3_nt: TGTGCCAGCTCACCTACAACTCCGGGACAGGTTAACTATGGCTACACCTTC

clone_size: .
v_call: TRBV5-6
d_call: TRBD1
j_call: TRBJ2-6
cdr3_aa: CASSAPGGAGANVLTF
cdr3_nt: TGTGCCAGCAGCGCTCCAGGGGGCGCTGGGGCCAACGTCCTGACTTTC

clone_size: .
v_call: TRBV7-2
d_call: TRBD2
j_call: TRBJ2-1
cdr3_aa: CASSPRQRGGLGEQFF
cdr3_nt: TGTGCCAGCAGCCCCCGACAGCGGGGGGGCCTCGGTGAGCAGTTCTTC

clone_size: .
v_call: TRBV3-1/TRBV3-2
d_call: .
j_call: TRBJ2-1
cdr3_aa: CASGAANEQFF
cdr3_nt: TGTGCCAGCGGGGCCGCAAATGAGCAGTTCTTC

clone_size: .
v_call: TRBV7-6
d_call: TRBD1
j_call: TRBJ2-2
cdr3_aa: CASRQFTGTGNTGELFF
cdr3_nt: TGTGCCAGCAGACAATTTACCGGGACAGGGAACACCGGGGAGCTGTTTTTT

clone_size: .
v_call: TRBV27
d_call: .
j_call: TRBJ2-1
cdr3_aa: CASRRFEVHNEQFF
cdr3_nt: TGTGCCAGCAGGAGGTTCGAGGTCCACAATGAGCAGTTCTTC

clone_size: .
v_call: TRBV19
d_call: .
j_call: TRBJ2-2
cdr3_aa: CASRETITGELFF
cdr3_nt: TGTGCCAGTCGTGAGACAATTACCGGGGAGCTGTTTTTT

clone_size: .
v_call: TRBV18
d_call: .
j_call: TRBJ2-3
cdr3_aa: CASSPQSRGDTQYF
cdr3_nt: TGTGCCAGCTCACCACAGTCCCGGGGAGATACGCAGTATTTT

clone_size: .
v_call: TRBV7-9
d_call: .
j_call: TRBJ1-1
cdr3_aa: CASSSDRRDTEAFF
cdr3_nt: TGTGCCAGCAGCTCGGACAGAAGGGACACTGAAGCTTTCTTT

clone_size: .
v_call: TRBV11-1
d_call: TRBD2
j_call: TRBJ2-7
cdr3_aa: CASSSSGRISYEQYF
cdr3_nt: TGTGCCAGCAGCAGTAGCGGGAGGATATCCTACGAGCAGTACTTC

clone_size: .
v_call: TRBV24-1
d_call: TRBD1
j_call: TRBJ2-2
cdr3_aa: CATSDHLQGSTGELFF
cdr3_nt: TGTGCCACCAGTGACCATCTACAGGGGAGCACCGGGGAGCTGTTTTTT

clone_size: .
v_call: TRBV7-9
d_call: .
j_call: TRBJ1-1
cdr3_aa: CASSLAGGAEAFF
cdr3_nt: TGTGCCAGCAGCTTAGCGGGGGGAGCTGAAGCTTTCTTT

clone_size: few
v_call: TRBV6-5
d_call: TRBD1
j_call: TRBJ1-2
cdr3_aa: CASRALDRESSGYTF
cdr3_nt: TGTGCCAGCAGGGCCCTCGACAGGGAGTCCTCTGGCTACACCTTC

clone_size: .
v_call: TRBV19
d_call: TRBD2
j_call: TRBJ2-7
cdr3_aa: CASSLAGGREQYF
cdr3_nt: TGTGCCAGTAGTCTAGCGGGGGGGAGAGAGCAGTACTTC

clone_size: .
v_call: TRBV11-3
d_call: .
j_call: TRBJ2-1
cdr3_aa: CASSLDLTDPNEQFF
cdr3_nt: TGTGCCAGCAGCTTAGATCTCACAGACCCCAATGAGCAGTTCTTC

clone_size: .
v_call: TRBV10-1
d_call: .
j_call: TRBJ2-1
cdr3_aa: CASSGQAYNEQFF
cdr3_nt: TGCGCCAGCAGTGGACAGGCCTACAATGAGCAGTTCTTC

clone_size: .
v_call: TRBV6-6
d_call: .
j_call: TRBJ1-4
cdr3_aa: CASTRATNEKLFF
cdr3_nt: TGTGCCAGCACGAGAGCAACTAATGAAAAACTGTTTTTT

clone_size: .
v_call: TRBV27
d_call: .
j_call: TRBJ2-5
cdr3_aa: CASSLQGLRSETQYF
cdr3_nt: TGTGCCAGCAGTTTACAGGGGCTGAGGTCGGAGACCCAGTACTTC

clone_size: .
v_call: TRBV4-1
d_call: TRBD2
j_call: TRBJ2-1
cdr3_aa: CASSSASGNEQFF
cdr3_nt: TGCGCCAGCAGCTCGGCTAGCGGCAATGAGCAGTTCTTC

clone_size: .
v_call: TRBV29-1
d_call: .
j_call: TRBJ1-2
cdr3_aa: CSVGVWGDQYGYTF
cdr3_nt: TGCAGCGTTGGGGTTTGGGGGGATCAGTATGGCTACACCTTC

clone_size: .
v_call: TRBV28
d_call: .
j_call: TRBJ2-3
cdr3_aa: CASSLMASTDTQYF
cdr3_nt: TGTGCCAGCAGTTTAATGGCCAGCACAGATACGCAGTATTTT

clone_size: .
v_call: TRBV19
d_call: .
j_call: TRBJ1-5
cdr3_aa: CASSRGAGQPQHF
cdr3_nt: TGTGCCAGTAGTCGGGGTGCAGGTCAGCCCCAGCATTTT

clone_size: .
v_call: TRBV4-3
d_call: TRBD1
j_call: TRBJ1-1
cdr3_aa: CASSETGGRSTEAFF
cdr3_nt: TGCGCCAGCAGCGAGACAGGGGGCAGGAGCACTGAAGCTTTCTTT

clone_size: .
v_call: TRBV19
d_call: .
j_call: TRBJ2-7
cdr3_aa: CASRPHRDGYEQYF
cdr3_nt: TGTGCCAGTAGACCCCACAGGGACGGCTACGAGCAGTACTTC

clone_size: .
v_call: TRBV18
d_call: TRBD2
j_call: TRBJ2-3
cdr3_aa: CASSPREAGDTQYF
cdr3_nt: TGTGCCAGCTCACCGCGGGAGGCGGGAGATACGCAGTATTTT

clone_size: .
v_call: TRBV24-1
d_call: TRBD2
j_call: TRBJ2-7
cdr3_aa: CATSGLGGSNYEQYF
cdr3_nt: TGTGCCACCAGTGGGTTGGGGGGGTCAAACTACGAGCAGTACTTC

clone_size: .
v_call: TRBV7-2
d_call: .
j_call: TRBJ2-3
cdr3_aa: CASSSGGSTDTQYF
cdr3_nt: TGTGCCAGCAGTTCCGGGGGTAGCACAGATACGCAGTATTTT

clone_size: .
v_call: TRBV7-9
d_call: TRBD2
j_call: TRBJ2-7
cdr3_aa: CASSPWTSGDYEQYF
cdr3_nt: TGTGCCAGCAGCCCGTGGACTAGCGGCGACTACGAGCAGTACTTC

clone_size: .
v_call: TRBV11-3
d_call: .
j_call: TRBJ2-3
cdr3_aa: CASSRHSSSTDTQYF
cdr3_nt: TGTGCCAGCAGCAGACACTCATCTAGCACAGATACGCAGTATTTT

clone_size: .
v_call: TRBV5-1
d_call: TRBD1
j_call: TRBJ2-4
cdr3_aa: CASSLQGALDIQYF
cdr3_nt: TGCGCCAGCAGCTTACAGGGGGCGTTGGACATTCAGTACTTC

clone_size: .
v_call: TRBV15
d_call: .
j_call: TRBJ1-6
cdr3_aa: CATSRDTLNSYNSPLHF
cdr3_nt: TGTGCCACCAGCAGAGACACTCTGAACTCCTATAATTCACCCCTCCACTTT

clone_size: .
v_call: TRBV28
d_call: .
j_call: TRBJ2-7
cdr3_aa: CASGAAYEQYF
cdr3_nt: TGTGCCAGCGGGGCAGCCTACGAGCAGTACTTC

clone_size: .
v_call: TRBV12-3/TRBV12-4
d_call: .
j_call: TRBJ1-6
cdr3_aa: CASRGDGDSPLHF
cdr3_nt: TGTGCCAGCAGGGGAGATGGAGATTCACCCCTCCACTTT

clone_size: .
v_call: TRBV10-3
d_call: .
j_call: TRBJ1-2
cdr3_aa: CAISARGLDYGYTF
cdr3_nt: TGTGCCATCAGTGCTAGGGGTTTGGACTATGGCTACACCTTC

clone_size: few
v_call: TRBV5-1
d_call: .
j_call: TRBJ2-7
cdr3_aa: CASSLGRQGWTYEQYF
cdr3_nt: TGCGCCAGCAGCTTGGGTCGGCAGGGCTGGACCTACGAGCAGTACTTC

clone_size: .
v_call: TRBV3-1/TRBV3-2
d_call: TRBD2
j_call: TRBJ2-1
cdr3_aa: CASSPWTSGGPGEQFF
cdr3_nt: TGTGCCAGCAGCCCCTGGACTAGCGGGGGGCCGGGGGAGCAGTTCTTC

clone_size: .
v_call: TRBV19
d_call: TRBD1
j_call: TRBJ1-1
cdr3_aa: CASNYRGQDTEAFF
cdr3_nt: TGTGCCAGTAATTACAGGGGGCAGGACACTGAAGCTTTCTTT

clone_size: .
v_call: TRBV6-2/TRBV6-3
d_call: TRBD1
j_call: TRBJ1-2
cdr3_aa: CASSLDRDGTIYGYTF
cdr3_nt: TGTGCCAGCAGTCTGGACAGGGACGGAACCATCTATGGCTACACCTTC

clone_size: .
v_call: TRBV11-2
d_call: .
j_call: TRBJ2-5
cdr3_aa: CASSLLRAIEETQYF
cdr3_nt: TGTGCCAGCAGCTTACTCAGGGCTATAGAAGAGACCCAGTACTTC

clone_size: .
v_call: TRBV9
d_call: .
j_call: TRBJ2-7
cdr3_aa: CASSVRGSSEQYF
cdr3_nt: TGTGCCAGCAGCGTAAGGGGATCGAGCGAGCAGTACTTC

clone_size: .
v_call: TRBV5-1
d_call: .
j_call: TRBJ1-1
cdr3_aa: CASSVNQGYEAFF
cdr3_nt: TGCGCCAGCAGCGTGAATCAGGGGTACGAAGCTTTCTTT

clone_size: .
v_call: TRBV29-1
d_call: .
j_call: TRBJ2-7
cdr3_aa: CSAVGGAGYYEQYF
cdr3_nt: TGCAGCGCCGTGGGGGGGGCGGGATACTACGAGCAGTACTTC

clone_size: .
v_call: TRBV29-1
d_call: .
j_call: TRBJ2-7
cdr3_aa: CSVETGNYEQYF
cdr3_nt: TGCAGCGTTGAAACAGGAAACTACGAGCAGTACTTC

clone_size: .
v_call: TRBV19
d_call: .
j_call: TRBJ2-1
cdr3_aa: CASSIALWQGHNEQFF
cdr3_nt: TGTGCCAGTAGTATCGCCTTGTGGCAGGGGCACAATGAGCAGTTCTTC

clone_size: few
v_call: TRBV7-8
d_call: TRBD2
j_call: TRBJ2-3
cdr3_aa: CASSLAAGLADTQYF
cdr3_nt: TGTGCCAGCAGCTTAGCAGCGGGACTCGCAGATACGCAGTATTTT

clone_size: .
v_call: TRBV7-2
d_call: .
j_call: TRBJ2-1
cdr3_aa: CASSPRTGEVPQFF
cdr3_nt: TGTGCCAGCAGCCCCAGGACGGGGGAGGTGCCGCAGTTCTTC

clone_size: .
v_call: TRBV7-5
d_call: .
j_call: TRBJ1-2
cdr3_aa: CVRSSSRARGKANYGYTF
cdr3_nt: TGTGTCAGAAGCTCCTCCCGGGCCAGGGGAAAGGCTAACTATGGCTACACCTTC

clone_size: .
v_call: TRBV15
d_call: .
j_call: TRBJ2-3
cdr3_aa: CATSRATPRQVGYRTQYF
cdr3_nt: TGTGCCACCAGCAGAGCGACCCCCAGACAGGTGGGGTATCGTACGCAGTATTTT

clone_size: .
v_call: TRBV2
d_call: TRBD2
j_call: TRBJ2-3
cdr3_aa: CASSPRLAGGTDTQYF
cdr3_nt: TGTGCCAGCAGTCCGAGACTAGCGGGGGGAACAGATACGCAGTATTTT

clone_size: .
v_call: TRBV27
d_call: TRBD1
j_call: TRBJ2-1
cdr3_aa: CASSPLGQGMNEQFF
cdr3_nt: TGTGCCAGCAGTCCCCTGGGACAGGGGATGAATGAGCAGTTCTTC

clone_size: .
v_call: TRBV4-2
d_call: .
j_call: TRBJ1-3
cdr3_aa: CASSQGPTTGFGNTIYF
cdr3_nt: TGTGCCAGCAGCCAAGGGCCTACGACAGGTTTTGGAAACACCATATATTTT